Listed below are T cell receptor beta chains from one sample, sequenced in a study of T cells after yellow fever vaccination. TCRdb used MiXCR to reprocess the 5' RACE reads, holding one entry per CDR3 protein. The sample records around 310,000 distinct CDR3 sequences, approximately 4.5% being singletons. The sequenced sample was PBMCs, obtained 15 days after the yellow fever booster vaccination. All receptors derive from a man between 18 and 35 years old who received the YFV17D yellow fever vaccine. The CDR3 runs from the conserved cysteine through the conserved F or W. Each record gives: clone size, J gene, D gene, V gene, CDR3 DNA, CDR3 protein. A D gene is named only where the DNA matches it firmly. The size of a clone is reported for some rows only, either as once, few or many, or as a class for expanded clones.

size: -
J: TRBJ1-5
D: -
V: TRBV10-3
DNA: TGTGCCACCCAGGGCGGGAACAATCAGCCCCAGCATTTT
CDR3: CATQGGNNQPQHF

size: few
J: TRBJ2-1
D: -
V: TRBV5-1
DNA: TGCGCCAGCTTCCTAAACAATGAGCAGTTCTTC
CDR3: CASFLNNEQFF

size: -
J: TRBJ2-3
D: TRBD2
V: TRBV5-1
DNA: TGCGCCAGCAGCCCTAGCGGGGTTTCAGATACGCAGTATTTT
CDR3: CASSPSGVSDTQYF

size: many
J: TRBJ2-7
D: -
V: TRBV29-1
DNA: TGCAGCGGAGGGGGGACCTACGAGCAGTACTTC
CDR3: CSGGGTYEQYF

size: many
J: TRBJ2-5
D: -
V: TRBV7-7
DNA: TGTGCTAGCAGCTTATCAGGGGTCGAGACCCAGTACTTC
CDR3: CASSLSGVETQYF

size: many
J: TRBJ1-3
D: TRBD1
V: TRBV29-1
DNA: TGCAGCGTTGAACGGTCGGGACAGGGGAACACCATATATTTT
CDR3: CSVERSGQGNTIYF

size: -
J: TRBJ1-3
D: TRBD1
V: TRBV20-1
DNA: TGCAGTGCTAGGGGAGGACAGGCGATCTCTGGAAACACCATATATTTT
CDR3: CSARGGQAISGNTIYF

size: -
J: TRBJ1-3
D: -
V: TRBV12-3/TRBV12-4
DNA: TGTGCCAGCAGTTTAGACCCCTCAGGAATCTCTGGAAACACCATATATTTT
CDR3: CASSLDPSGISGNTIYF

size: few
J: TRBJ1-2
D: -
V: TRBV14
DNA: TGTGCCAGCACGGGGGGCGAAGACTATGGCTACACCTTC
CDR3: CASTGGEDYGYTF

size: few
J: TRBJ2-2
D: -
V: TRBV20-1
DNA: TGCAGTGCTAGAGATAACACCGGGGAGCTGTTTTTT
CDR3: CSARDNTGELFF

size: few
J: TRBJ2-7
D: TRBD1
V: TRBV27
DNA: TGTGCCAGCAGTCCGGGACAGTCCGAGCAGTACTTC
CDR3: CASSPGQSEQYF

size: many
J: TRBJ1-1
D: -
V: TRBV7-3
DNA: TGTGCCAGCAGCTTATATGGTATTGGTGGGCAAGCTTTCTTT
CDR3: CASSLYGIGGQAFF

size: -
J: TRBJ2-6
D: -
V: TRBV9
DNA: TGTGCCAGCAGCGTAGTGGCAGGACCTTCTGGGGCCAACGTCCTGACTTTC
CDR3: CASSVVAGPSGANVLTF

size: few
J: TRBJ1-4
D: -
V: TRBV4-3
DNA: TGCGCCAGCAGCCGAATTGGACGGGATAATGAAAAACTGTTTTTT
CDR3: CASSRIGRDNEKLFF

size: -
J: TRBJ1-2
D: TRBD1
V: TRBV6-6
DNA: TGTGCCAGCAGGGGGACAGGGTTGTCGGGCTACACCTTC
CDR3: CASRGTGLSGYTF

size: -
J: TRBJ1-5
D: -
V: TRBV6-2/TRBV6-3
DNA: TGTGCCAGCAGTGCGGCTCGGGGGCGACTCTTCAATCAGCCCCAGCATTTT
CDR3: CASSAARGRLFNQPQHF

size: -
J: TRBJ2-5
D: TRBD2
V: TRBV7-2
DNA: TGTGCCAGCAGCTTAGTGGCGGGGGGGCTAGGGGAGACCCAGTACTTC
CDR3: CASSLVAGGLGETQYF

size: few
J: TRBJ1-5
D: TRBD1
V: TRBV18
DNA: TGTGCCAGCTCACGAGACAGGGGGCATCAGCCCCAGCATTTT
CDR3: CASSRDRGHQPQHF

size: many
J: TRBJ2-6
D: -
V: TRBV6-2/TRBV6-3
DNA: TGTGCCAGCAGTAGGGGCTCTGGGGCCAACGTCCTGACTTTC
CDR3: CASSRGSGANVLTF

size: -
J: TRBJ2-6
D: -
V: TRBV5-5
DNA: TGTGCCAGCAGCCCTAGAAGGGGGGACGGGCGCTCTGGGGCCAACGTCCTGACTTTC
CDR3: CASSPRRGDGRSGANVLTF

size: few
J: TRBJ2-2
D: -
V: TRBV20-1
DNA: TGCAGTGCGTCGGTGGTCACCGGGGAGCTGTTTTTT
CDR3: CSASVVTGELFF

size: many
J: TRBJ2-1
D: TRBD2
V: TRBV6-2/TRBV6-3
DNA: TGTGCCAGCAGAAAAACGGGGGGGCCGGGTGAGCAGTTCTTC
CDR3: CASRKTGGPGEQFF

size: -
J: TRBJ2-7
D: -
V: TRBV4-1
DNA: TGCGCCAGCAGCCAAGAGTTTTCCAGGGGAGTATACGAGCAGTACTTC
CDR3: CASSQEFSRGVYEQYF

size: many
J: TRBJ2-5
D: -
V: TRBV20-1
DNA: TGCAGTGCTAGCTTGGGGACACTCCAAGAGACCCAGTACTTC
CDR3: CSASLGTLQETQYF

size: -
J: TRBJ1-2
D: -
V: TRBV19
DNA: TGTGCCAGTAGTATGGGCCCTAATGGCTACACCTTC
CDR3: CASSMGPNGYTF

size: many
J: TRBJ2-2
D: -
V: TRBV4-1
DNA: TGCGCCAGCAGCCAACTGGGGCTGAACACCGGGGAGCTGTTTTTT
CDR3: CASSQLGLNTGELFF

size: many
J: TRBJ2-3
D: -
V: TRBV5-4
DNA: TGTGCCAGCAGTCCGAAGGACAGAAGCACAGATACGCAGTATTTT
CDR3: CASSPKDRSTDTQYF

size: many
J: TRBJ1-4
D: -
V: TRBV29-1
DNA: TGCAGCGCAAATGTCGGCGGCCGTAATGAAAAACTGTTTTTT
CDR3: CSANVGGRNEKLFF

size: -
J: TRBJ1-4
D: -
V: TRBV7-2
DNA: TGTGCCAGCAGCTTAGCGGTTCTTGGAGGGAATCTGTTTTTT
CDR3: CASSLAVLGGNLFF

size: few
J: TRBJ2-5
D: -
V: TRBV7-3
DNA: TGTGCCAGCAGCCCCGGGGGACTCTGGCAAGAGACCCAGTACTTC
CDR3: CASSPGGLWQETQYF

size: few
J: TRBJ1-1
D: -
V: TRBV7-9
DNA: TGTGCCAGCCCCGGGGGGACTAACACTGAAGCTTTCTTT
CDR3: CASPGGTNTEAFF

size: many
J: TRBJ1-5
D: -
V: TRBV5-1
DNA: TGCGCCAGCAGCTTGGTCGGTGGACAGCCCCAGCATTTT
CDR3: CASSLVGGQPQHF

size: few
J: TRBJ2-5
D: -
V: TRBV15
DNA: TGTGCCACCAGCGGGACCGGGGGTGGCGGAGCAATCTTATACCAAGAGACCCAGTACTTC
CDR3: CATSGTGGGGAILYQETQYF

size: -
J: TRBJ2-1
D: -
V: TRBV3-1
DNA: TGTGCCAGCAGCCAGGGAGGGGGGGACCTCTACAATGAGCAGTTCTTC
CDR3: CASSQGGGDLYNEQFF

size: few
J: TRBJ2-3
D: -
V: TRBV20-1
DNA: TGCAGTGCTAGATTTAAAATGGATACGCAGTATTTT
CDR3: CSARFKMDTQYF

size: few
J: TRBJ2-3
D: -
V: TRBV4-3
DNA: TGCGCCAGCAGCCAAGGGGCATTCGCCCAGGGAGATACGCAGTATTTT
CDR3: CASSQGAFAQGDTQYF

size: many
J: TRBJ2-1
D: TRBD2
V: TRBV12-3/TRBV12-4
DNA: TGTGCCAGCATCCCGGGACTAGCGGCCCCCTACAATGAGCAGTTCTTC
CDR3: CASIPGLAAPYNEQFF

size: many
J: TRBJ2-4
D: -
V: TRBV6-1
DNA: TGTGCCAGCAGTGAAGCGGGGCAAAACATTCAGTACTTC
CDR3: CASSEAGQNIQYF

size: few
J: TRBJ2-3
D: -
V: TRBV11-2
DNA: TGTGCCAGCAGCCCCCTACGGGGCTACACAGATACGCAGTATTTT
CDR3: CASSPLRGYTDTQYF

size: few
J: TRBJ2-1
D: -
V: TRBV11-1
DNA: TGTGCCAGCAGCTTAGATTGGTCCAACGCGAATGAGCAGTTCTTC
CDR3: CASSLDWSNANEQFF

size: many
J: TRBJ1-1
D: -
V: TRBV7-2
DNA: TGTGCCAGCAGCCTAGTAGTGAACACTGAAGCTTTCTTT
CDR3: CASSLVVNTEAFF

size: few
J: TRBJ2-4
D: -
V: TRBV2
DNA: TGTGCCAGCAGGGGCGCAAACATTCAGTACTTC
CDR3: CASRGANIQYF

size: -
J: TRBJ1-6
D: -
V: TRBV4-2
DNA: TGTGCCAGCAGCCAAGAGTGGCAGAGCTCCTATAATTCACCCCTCCACTTT
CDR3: CASSQEWQSSYNSPLHF

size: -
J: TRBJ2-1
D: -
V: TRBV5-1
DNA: TGCGCCAGCAGCCACGACTCCTACAATGAGCAGTTCTTC
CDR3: CASSHDSYNEQFF

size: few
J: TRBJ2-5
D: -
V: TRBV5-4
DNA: TGTGCCAGCAGCCCACGGGGGTCAGAGACCCAGTACTTC
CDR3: CASSPRGSETQYF

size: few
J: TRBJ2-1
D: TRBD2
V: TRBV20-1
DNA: TGCAGTGCTAAGGGGACTAGCGGGGGGGATTCCTACAATGAGCAGTTCTTC
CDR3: CSAKGTSGGDSYNEQFF

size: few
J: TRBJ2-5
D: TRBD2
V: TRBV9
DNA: TGTGCCAGCAGCGTAGGGGGACTAGCATATGAGACCCAGTACTTC
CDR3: CASSVGGLAYETQYF

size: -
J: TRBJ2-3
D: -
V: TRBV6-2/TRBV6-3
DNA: TGTGCCAGCAGTTACAGGATGGTCGATACGCAGTATTTT
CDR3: CASSYRMVDTQYF

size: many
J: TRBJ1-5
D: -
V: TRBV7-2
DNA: TGTGCCAGCAGCTTCAACAGGGAACCGCATCAGCCCCAGCATTTT
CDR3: CASSFNREPHQPQHF

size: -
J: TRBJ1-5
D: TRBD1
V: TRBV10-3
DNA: TGTGCCATCAGTGATACAGGGGGCGATCAGCCCCAGCATTTT
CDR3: CAISDTGGDQPQHF

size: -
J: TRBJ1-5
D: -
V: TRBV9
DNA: TGTGCCAGCAGCGTAGGGACCTCTACCGGGGGCAGCAATCAGCCCCAGCATTTT
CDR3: CASSVGTSTGGSNQPQHF